The 7 T cell receptor beta chains listed next were all sequenced from one sample in a study of T cell responses to AZD1222 COVID-19 vaccine. Sequenced by immunoSEQ multiplex PCR; TCRdb stores in-frame clones only, minus some. The sample contains roughly 150,000 clones, 87% of which appear only once. Specimen: peripheral blood, collected 28 days after the second AZD1222 dose. The receptors originated from an adult who received the AZD1222 COVID-19 vaccine.

The chain employs TRBV4-3 and TRBJ2-2; D is perhaps TRBD1 (6 bases). V lost 4 bases and J 6 bases, leaving 12 bases between the germline ends. The CDR3 totals 14 residues. Germline V CDR1 and CDR2: LGHNA, YSLEER. In DNA, the CDR3 is TGCGCCAGCAGCCTCGGTCAGGGGCCCGGGGAGCTGTTTTTT. This translates into CASSLGQGPGELFF.

This clone showed up just once. The chain carries TRBV28 and TRBJ2-2; D gene ambiguous. Deletions cut 7 bases from V and 3 bases from J, with 6 bases between. The CDR3 extends over 12 amino acids. Germline lookup yields CDR1 MDHEN and CDR2 SYDVKM. CDR3 residues: CASTPDTGELFF. CDR3 nucleotides: TGTGCCAGCACCCCGGACACCGGGGAGCTGTTTTTT.

The CDR3 loop reads CASSQDYPGLHNEQFF. CDR3 nucleotides: TGCGCCAGCAGCCAAGATTATCCCGGACTACACAATGAGCAGTTCTTC. This sequence joins TRBV4-3 and TRBJ2-1, with D possibly TRBD2 on 6 matching bases. The CDR3 sequence is 16 residues long. V was clipped by 0 bases and J by 5 bases, with 14 bases between them. Germline CDR1 and CDR2: LGHNA and YSLEER.

V and J are TRBV5-4 and TRBJ1-5; 8 nucleotides agree with TRBD1. The ends lost 4 bases at V and 9 bases at J; junction bases unmatched: 6. CDR1 is SGHNT, CDR2 YYREEE, per germline (reference sequence). CDR3 length equals 13 residues. The CDR3 DNA is TGTGCCAGCAGCCTGGACAGGGAGGCGCCCCAGCATTTT. Residues: CASSLDREAPQHF.

The rearrangement links TRBV4-1 to TRBJ1-2; the match to TRBD1 covers 12 bases. V was pared by 1 base and J by 5 bases, with 8 bases of the junction left unmatched. This CDR3 has 17 amino acids. CDR1 and CDR2 (germline): MGHRA, YSYEKL. CDR3 protein: CASSQVEGQGARYGYTF. The CDR3 DNA reads TGCGCCAGCAGCCAAGTTGAGGGACAGGGGGCCCGGTATGGCTACACCTTC.

The J gene is TRBJ1-5, the V gene TRBV28, with D possibly TRBD1 on 6 matching bases. Germline lookup yields CDR1 MDHEN and CDR2 SYDVKM. V lost 6 bases and J 7 bases, leaving 13 bases between the germline ends. There are 13 residues in the CDR3. The CDR3 DNA reads TGTGCCAGCAGCACAGGGAGAGGGCAGCCCCAGCATTTT. It translates to CASSTGRGQPQHF.

The V gene is TRBV11-2, the J gene TRBJ2-7, with D maybe TRBD2 (6 bases). Deletions cut 2 bases from V and 2 bases from J, with 16 bases between. This CDR3 is built from 16 residues. Germline CDR1 reads SGHAT; CDR2 reads FQNNGV. CDR3 in DNA: TGTGCCAGCAGCTTAATTGGCAGGAGGGGTACCTACGAGCAGTACTTC. This sequence encodes CASSLIGRRGTYEQYF.